Below are 32 T cell receptor beta chains sequenced from a single sample in a study of T cell responses to AZD1222 COVID-19 vaccine. The assay was immunoSEQ multiplex PCR, and TCRdb's table has in-frame clones only and misses some. The table records 70,000 to 95,000 clones, just over 85% of them present only once. Sequencing was performed on peripheral blood, taken 28 days after the second AZD1222 dose. These receptor sequences come from an adult who received the AZD1222 COVID-19 vaccine.

The chain carries TRBV19 and TRBJ2-2; D is unresolved. V was pared by 2 bases and J by 8 bases, with 15 bases between. In germline, CDR1 is LNHDA, CDR2 SQIVND (reference sequence). The CDR3 has 15 amino acids. The CDR3 reads CASSIRALQGGELFF. Here the CDR3 DNA reads TGTGCCAGTAGTATAAGAGCTCTACAAGGGGGGGAGCTGTTTTTT.

The genes are TRBV21-1 and TRBJ2-7; no DNA check was done on the table's D call, TRBD1. TRBV21-1 is a known pseudogene. The CDR3 has 16 residues. In nucleotides, the CDR3 is TGTGCCAGCAGCAAAGTAGGTAGAGACAGGCTTATCGAGCAGTACTTC. Translated: CASSKVGRDRLIEQYF.

This clone was recorded a few times. The chain recombines TRBV24-1 with TRBJ2-5; 10 nucleotides agree with TRBD2. This CDR3 spans 16 amino acids. The germline V gene encodes CDR1 KGHDR and CDR2 SFDVKD. V shed 4 bases, J shed 5 bases, and the junction held 9 bases outside the gene matches. The CDR3 DNA sequence: TGTGCCACCAGTGACCCCAGACTAGCGGGCGTGGAGACCCAGTACTTC. Amino acids: CATSDPRLAGVETQYF.

This chain connects TRBV6-5 to TRBJ1-3, with no clear D. The CDR3 runs to 13 residues. Per germline, CDR1 MNHEY and CDR2 SVGAGI. Trimming took off 7 bases at V and 4 bases at J, with 11 bases between the two ends. The CDR3 is CASTVGNGNTIYF. The CDR3 bases are TGTGCCAGCACGGTAGGGAACGGAAACACCATATATTTT.

This chain joins TRBV5-1 and TRBJ2-7; TRBD2 might be the D (7 bases). From germline, CDR1 is SGHRS and CDR2 YFSETQ. Trimming left V 4 bases short and J 4 bases short, with 18 bases between. CDR3 length equals 15 residues. CDR3 loop: CASSPGGAHAYEQYF. In DNA form, the CDR3 reads TGCGCCAGCAGCCCTGGGGGGGCTCATGCTTACGAGCAGTACTTC.

The chain has TRBV6-2 or TRBV6-3 and TRBJ1-2; 8 bases are shared with TRBD1. The germline V gene encodes CDR1 MNHEY and CDR2 SVGEGT. V dropped 0 bases and J dropped 7; count of bases not matched to a gene: 4. The CDR3 extends over 14 amino acids. The CDR3, as DNA: TGTGCCAGCAGTTACTCGGACAGGGCGCTTGGCTACACCTTC. This translates into CASSYSDRALGYTF.

The rearrangement uses TRBV19 and TRBJ1-4; D is unclear. This CDR3 contains 12 residues. Germline CDR1 and CDR2: LNHDA and SQIVND (reference sequence). Trimming left V 3 bases short and J 8 bases short, with 7 bases between. The CDR3 is CASSIGREKLFF. The DNA of the CDR3 is TGTGCCAGTAGTATCGGGCGGGAAAAACTGTTTTTT.

The J gene is TRBJ1-1, the V gene TRBV28; D not resolved. The CDR3 loop spans 11 amino acids. Germline V gene lookup returns CDR1 MDHEN and CDR2 SYDVKM. V gave up 3 bases and J gave up 10 bases, with 9 bases separating them. The CDR3 region has the DNA TGTGCCAGCAGTTTGGGTCTGGGAGCTTTCTTT. Translating it yields CASSLGLGAFF.

Here the CDR3 DNA reads TGTGCCAGCACCGCCGTCGGGTCCAATGAGCAGTTCTTC. Protein sequence: CASTAVGSNEQFF. The chain is built from TRBV11-3 and TRBJ2-1; D is undetermined. Germline lookup yields CDR1 SGHNT and CDR2 YENEEA. V gave up 7 bases and J gave up 6 bases, with 13 bases separating them. The CDR3 sequence is 13 residues long.

This CDR3 is CASSLGLAGNTDTQYF. For the CDR3, the DNA is TGTGCCAGCAGCCTAGGACTAGCGGGGAACACAGATACGCAGTATTTT. The chain carries TRBV11-3 and TRBJ2-3; the match to TRBD2 covers 12 bases. The germline gives CDR1 SGHNT, CDR2 YENEEA. The V segment lost 5 bases and the J segment 2 bases; nucleotides outside the gene matches: 5. The CDR3 covers 16 residues. The full variable domain, completed using reference TRBV11-3 and TRBJ2-3, is EAGVVQSPRYKIIEKKQPVAFWCNPISGHNTLYWYLQNLGQGPELLIRYENEEAVDDSQLPKDRFSAERLKGVDSTLKIQPAELGDSAVYLCASSLGLAGNTDTQYFGPGTRLTVL.

On this clone: Within the sample, other DNA sequences also encode this same CDR3. The rearrangement uses TRBV11-2 and TRBJ2-5, with 10 bases that match TRBD2. V shed 8 bases, J shed 5 bases, and the junction held 2 bases outside the gene matches. In germline, CDR1 is SGHAT, CDR2 FQNNGV. The CDR3 totals 12 residues. This CDR3 is CASSSGSETQYF. DNA of the CDR3: TGTGCCAGCTCTAGCGGGAGCGAGACCCAGTACTTC.

The V gene is TRBV7-2, the J gene TRBJ2-2; tentatively, D is TRBD2 (5 bases). The length of the CDR3 is 15 residues. The V end lost 2 bases, the J end lost 4 bases, and 11 bases lay between the germline ends. The V gene's germline CDR1 is SGHTA and CDR2 FQGNSA. CDR3 sequence (DNA): TGTGCCAGCAGCTTATACAACAGCGGCACCGGGGAGCTGTTTTTT. This encodes CASSLYNSGTGELFF.

V is TRBV28 and J is TRBJ2-7; 7 bases match TRBD1. The germline CDR1 and CDR2 sequences are MDHEN and SYDVKM. V lost 6 bases to trimming and J lost 3 bases; unmatched junction nucleotides: 17. This CDR3 has 17 amino acids. CDR3 residues: CASRLGGSNALGYEQYF. CDR3 DNA sequence: TGTGCCAGCAGATTAGGGGGCTCGAATGCCCTCGGCTACGAGCAGTACTTC.

V is TRBV28 and J is TRBJ2-5, with 10 bases identical to TRBD2. The CDR3 is made up of 16 amino acids. The germline V gene has CDR1 MDHEN and CDR2 SYDVKM. Trimming took 6 bases from V and 1 from J; bases not matched to a gene: 8. The CDR3 here is CASSRGLADIQETQYF. CDR3 coding DNA: TGTGCCAGCAGCCGCGGACTAGCGGATATCCAAGAGACCCAGTACTTC.

The rearrangement links TRBV12-3 or TRBV12-4 to TRBJ1-1; D remains ambiguous. The CDR3 is 13 amino acids. V was pared by 3 bases and J by 1 base, with 6 bases between. This CDR3 is CASSLFGNTEAFF. DNA of the CDR3: TGTGCCAGCAGTTTGTTCGGGAACACTGAAGCTTTCTTT.

The DNA of the CDR3 is TGTGCCATCAGCCCCCGACAGGAGATCTACGAGCAGTACTTC. Amino acids: CAISPRQEIYEQYF. The chain has TRBV10-3 and TRBJ2-7; a possible D gene is TRBD1 (6 bases). This CDR3 spans 14 amino acids. V dropped 6 bases and J dropped 3 bases, with 15 bases sitting between them. Germline V lookup: CDR1 ENHRY, CDR2 SYGVKD.

This clone showed up just once. The chain couples TRBV18 to TRBJ1-1, with TRBD1 identical over 7 bases. Per the germline V gene, CDR1 is KGHSH and CDR2 is LQKENI. V gave up 3 bases and J gave up 1 base; unmatched junction bases: 2. The CDR3 sequence is 14 residues long. For the CDR3, the DNA is TGTGCCAGCTCACCGTGGACAGGGAACACTGAAGCTTTCTTT. It encodes CASSPWTGNTEAFF.

The J gene is TRBJ2-7, the V gene TRBV5-1, with 11 positions matching TRBD2. The CDR3 extends over 15 amino acids. V lost 4 bases to trimming and J lost 2 bases; unmatched junction nucleotides: 5. CDR1 is SGHRS, CDR2 YFSETQ, per germline. The CDR3 DNA sequence: TGCGCCAGCAGCCGGACTAGCGGGCCGACCTACGAGCAGTACTTC. Amino acid sequence: CASSRTSGPTYEQYF.

V and J are TRBV5-6 and TRBJ2-3; D is ambiguous. Per the germline V gene, CDR1 is SGHDT and CDR2 is YYEEEE. The CDR3 extends over 15 amino acids. With 4 bases removed from V and 1 base from J, the gap between germline ends came to 13 bases. CDR3 DNA sequence: TGTGCCAGCAGCCGGGTGGATGGGGGCACAGATACGCAGTATTTT. It specifies CASSRVDGGTDTQYF.

This chain links TRBV24-1 with TRBJ1-1; D perhaps matches TRBD1 (5 bases). The length of the CDR3 is 14 residues. Looked up from germline, CDR1 is KGHDR and CDR2 is SFDVKD. V lost 7 bases and J lost 5, with 16 bases in between. Here the CDR3 DNA reads TGTGCCACCAGCCCCACCGGGGGGAGGACTGAAGCTTTCTTT. It encodes CATSPTGGRTEAFF.

The chain employs TRBV2 and TRBJ2-2, with 8 bases fitting TRBD2. V shed 7 bases, J shed 7 bases, and the junction held 11 bases outside the gene matches. The CDR3 is 15 amino acids. Germline loops: CDR1 SNHLY, CDR2 FYNNEI. The CDR3 loop reads CASTPSGGASGELFF. CDR3 in DNA: TGTGCCAGCACGCCCTCGGGAGGGGCGAGCGGGGAGCTGTTTTTT.

The chain uses TRBV7-2 and TRBJ1-1; D is perhaps TRBD1 (6 bases). V was cut by 5 bases and J by 4 bases, with 17 bases left in between. This CDR3 region has 15 residues. CDR1 is SGHTA, CDR2 FQGNSA, per germline. The CDR3 loop is CASSQEGGRGTEAFF. The CDR3 DNA follows: TGTGCCAGCAGCCAAGAAGGGGGTAGGGGCACTGAAGCTTTCTTT. Supplemented by reference TRBV7-2 and TRBJ1-1, the full variable domain reads GAGVSQSPSNKVTEKGKDVELRCDPISGHTALYWYRQSLGQGLEFLIYFQGNSAPDKSGLPSDRFSAERTGGSVSTLTIQRTQQEDSAVYLCASSQEGGRGTEAFFGQGTRLTVV.

This clone was counted once. The rearrangement uses TRBV18 and TRBJ2-1; perhaps D is TRBD1 or TRBD2 (5 bases each). This CDR3 has 17 amino acids. Germline loops: CDR1 KGHSH, CDR2 LQKENI. V lost 0 bases and J lost 0, with 12 bases in between. CDR3 coding DNA: TGTGCCAGCTCACCACCGCTGGGGACGTCCTCCTACAATGAGCAGTTCTTC. This gives the protein CASSPPLGTSSYNEQFF.

Regarding this clone: The germline gene is not matched at one end of the junction; a read error may be the cause. The rearrangement joins TRBV5-1 to TRBJ2-7; unclear D gene. The CDR3 totals 13 residues. Germline V gene data show CDR1 as SGHRS and CDR2 as YFSETQ. The CDR3 coding sequence is TGCGCCAGCGGCTTAGGTATGACCTACGAGCAGTACTTC. Translated, it gives CASGLGMTYEQYF.

CDR3 DNA: TGTGCCAGCAGCTCCCTGCAGCGCCCCACAGATACGCAGTATTTT. Encoded protein: CASSSLQRPTDTQYF. V and J are TRBV11-3 and TRBJ2-3; D call uncertain. The CDR3 has 15 residues. V lost 4 bases and J 2 bases, leaving 13 bases between the germline ends. Germline values: CDR1 SGHNT, CDR2 YENEEA. The variable domain in full, with the rest retrieved from reference TRBV11-3 and TRBJ2-3, is EAGVVQSPRYKIIEKKQPVAFWCNPISGHNTLYWYLQNLGQGPELLIRYENEEAVDDSQLPKDRFSAERLKGVDSTLKIQPAELGDSAVYLCASSSLQRPTDTQYFGPGTRLTVL.

The chain links TRBV27 to TRBJ2-1; a weak D match, TRBD1 (6 bases). CDR3 length: 13 residues. The V gene lost 0 bases and the J gene lost 9 bases, with 9 bases spanning the gap. CDR1 is MNHEY and CDR2 is SMNVEV in the germline V gene (reference sequence). The CDR3 nucleotides are TGTGCCAGCAGTTTATCGGGGGCCTTTGAGCAGTTCTTC. This codes for CASSLSGAFEQFF.

The rearrangement uses TRBV19 and TRBJ1-1; D unclear. The CDR3 runs 15 residues. The V and J ends lost 4 bases and 3 bases respectively, with 15 bases between them. CDR1 is LNHDA, CDR2 SQIVND, per germline (reference sequence). CDR3 nucleotide sequence: TGTGCCAGTAGTACTACCCCGGCCGGGTACACTGAAGCTTTCTTT. It specifies CASSTTPAGYTEAFF. Based on the CDR3 plus reference TRBV19 and TRBJ1-1, the full variable domain is DGGITQSPKYLFRKEGQNVTLSCEQNLNHDAMYWYRQDPGQGLRLIYYSQIVNDFQKGDIAEGYSVSREKKESFPLTVTSAQKNPTAFYLCASSTTPAGYTEAFFGQGTRLTVV.

The chain combines TRBV5-1 with TRBJ2-1; D gene ambiguous. Trimming took off 6 bases at V and 5 bases at J, with 6 bases between the two ends. Germline CDR1 SGHRS, CDR2 YFSETQ. This CDR3 contains 11 residues. The CDR3 coding sequence is TGCGCCAGCACCATGCACAATGAGCAGTTCTTC. Protein: CASTMHNEQFF.

This chain connects TRBV27 to TRBJ1-1; 8 nucleotides match TRBD1. Trimming removed 5 bases from V and 1 base from J; junction bases left unmatched: 6. The CDR3 runs to 15 residues. Looked up from germline, CDR1 is MNHEY and CDR2 is SMNVEV (reference sequence). CDR3 loop: CASSTTGGANTEAFF. CDR3 in DNA: TGTGCCAGCAGTACTACAGGGGGAGCGAACACTGAAGCTTTCTTT.

V gene TRBV3-1 (or the pseudogene TRBV3-2) combines with J gene TRBJ1-6; the D is unclear. Germline CDR1 and CDR2: LGHDT and YNNKEL (reference sequence). CDR3 size: 16 residues. The V end was cut by 7 bases, the J end by 0 bases, with 13 bases between. CDR3 region: CASTLYGSSYNSPLHF. The CDR3 region has the DNA TGTGCCAGCACCCTCTACGGATCCTCCTATAATTCACCCCTCCACTTT.

The rearrangement uses TRBV29-1 and TRBJ1-1; D gene unclear. This CDR3 has 12 residues. The ends were cut back, 7 bases at V and 7 bases at J, with 16 bases in the middle. CDR1 is SQVTM and CDR2 is ANQGSEA in the germline V gene. CDR3 in DNA: TGCAGCGCACTGACCCAAGGGCTTGAAGCTTTCTTT. Translation gives CSALTQGLEAFF.

The gene calls are TRBV5-1 and TRBJ2-1; 12 bases fit TRBD2. Trimming removed 0 bases from V and 7 bases from J; junction bases left unmatched: 5. The V gene's germline CDR1 is SGHRS and CDR2 YFSETQ. This CDR3 contains 16 residues. CDR3 residues: CASSLAGLAGRNEQFF. The CDR3 DNA reads as TGCGCCAGCAGCTTGGCCGGACTAGCGGGAAGGAATGAGCAGTTCTTC.